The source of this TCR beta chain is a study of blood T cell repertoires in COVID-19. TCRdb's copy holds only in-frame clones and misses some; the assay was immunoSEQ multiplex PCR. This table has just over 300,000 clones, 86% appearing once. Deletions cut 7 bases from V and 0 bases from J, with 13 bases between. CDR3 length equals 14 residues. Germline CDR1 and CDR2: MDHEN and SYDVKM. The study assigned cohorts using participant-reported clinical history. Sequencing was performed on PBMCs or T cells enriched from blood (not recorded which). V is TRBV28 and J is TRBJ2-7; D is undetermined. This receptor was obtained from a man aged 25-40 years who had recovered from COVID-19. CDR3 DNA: TGTGCCAGCATACCCCAGGTCGACTCCTACGAGCAGTACTTC. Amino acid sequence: CASIPQVDSYEQYF. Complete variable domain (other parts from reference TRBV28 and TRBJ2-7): DVKVTQSSRYLVKRTGEKVFLECVQDMDHENMFWYRQDPGLGLRLIYFSYDVKMKEKGDIPEGYSVSREKKERFSLILESASTNQTSMYLCASIPQVDSYEQYFGPGTRLTVT.